These 18 T cell receptor beta chains were all obtained from the same sample, sequenced in a study of blood T cells in healthy people across ages. A second PCR, run for about 7 to 11 cycles, used a sample-barcoded 5' primer plus a J-beta primer mix. TCRdb reanalysed the 5' RACE reads using MiXCR and keeps one entry per CDR3 protein. The table records about 1.8 million distinct CDR3 sequences, about 50% of them present only once. The sequencing sample was made of blood. All receptors come from a middle-aged woman in good health.

This clonotype appeared a few times. The chain has TRBV20-1 and TRBJ2-5; 7 bases agree with TRBD1. The CDR3 runs 13 residues. Trimming removed 6 bases from V and 5 bases from J; junction bases left unmatched: 9. Germline CDR1 DFQATT, CDR2 SNEGSKA (reference sequence). CDR3 in amino acids: CSARGQVRETQYF. DNA of the CDR3: TGCAGTGCAAGGGGGCAGGTCAGGGAGACCCAGTACTTC.

The J gene is TRBJ2-1, the V gene TRBV11-1; 7 nucleotides match TRBD1. The V gene end was trimmed by 4 bases and the J gene end by 2 bases; junction bases not matched to a gene: 8. The CDR3 loop spans 16 amino acids. The germline CDR1 and CDR2 sequences are SGHAT and FQDESV (reference sequence). The CDR3 spells CASSSVQGETYNEQFF. As DNA, the CDR3 is TGTGCCAGCAGCTCAGTCCAGGGGGAGACCTACAATGAGCAGTTCTTC.

The rearrangement joins TRBV20-1 to TRBJ2-5; no firm D call. Matching the DNA end better, TRBJ2-7 makes the J call doubtful. This CDR3 contains 11 residues. Germline CDR1 and CDR2: DFQATT and SNEGSKA (reference sequence). In DNA form, the CDR3 reads TGCAGTGCTAGGATCAACTACGAGCAGTACTTC. This sequence encodes CSARINYEQYF.

This chain connects TRBV5-1 to TRBJ2-3, with D possibly matching TRBD1 (5 bases). The V end was cut by 3 bases, the J end by 2 bases, with 16 bases between. Germline CDR1 and CDR2: SGHRS and YFSETQ. CDR3 length: 16 residues. CDR3 nucleotide sequence: TGCGCCAGCAGCTCTGGACACGTGATCAACACAGATACGCAGTATTTT. Amino acid sequence: CASSSGHVINTDTQYF.

This rearrangement joins TRBV13 to TRBJ2-1; maybe TRBD1 (5 bases). The CDR3 is 16 amino acids. CDR1 is PRHDT and CDR2 is FYEKMQ in the germline V gene (reference sequence). The germline V and J ends were trimmed by 5 bases and 0 bases, with 14 bases remaining between them. The DNA of the CDR3 is TGTGCCAGCAGCCGTCGGTTAGACAGCTCCTACAATGAGCAGTTCTTC. As protein: CASSRRLDSSYNEQFF.

This clonotype occurred once. The rearrangement joins TRBV11-2 to TRBJ2-4; unclear D gene. V was clipped by 5 bases and J by 0 bases, with 17 bases between them. The CDR3 is 17 amino acids. The germline gives CDR1 SGHAT, CDR2 FQNNGV. CDR3 DNA sequence: TGTGCCAGCAGCAGCATGTTGGCTACTCTAGCCAAAAACATTCAGTACTTC. Its protein is CASSSMLATLAKNIQYF.

This clonotype was seen a handful of times. The rearrangement joins TRBV5-1 to TRBJ2-5; 7 nucleotides line up with TRBD1. The trim removed 1 base at V and 1 base at J, leaving 7 bases unmatched. From germline, CDR1 is SGHRS and CDR2 YFSETQ. The CDR3 covers 16 residues. The CDR3 is CASSLRDSITQETQYF. Here the CDR3 DNA reads TGCGCCAGCAGCTTGAGGGACAGTATAACCCAAGAGACCCAGTACTTC.

J is TRBJ1-5 and V is TRBV7-9; the D is unclear. The V end was cut by 5 bases, the J end by 4 bases, with 12 bases between. CDR3 length: 14 residues. The germline gives CDR1 SEHNR, CDR2 FQNEAQ (reference sequence). CDR3 in amino acids: CASSPRVLNQPQHF. The CDR3 DNA sequence: TGTGCCAGCAGCCCTCGAGTACTGAATCAGCCCCAGCATTTT.

The chain is built from TRBV7-2 and TRBJ2-1; tentatively, D is TRBD1 or TRBD2 (5 bases each). V was pared by 2 bases and J by 3 bases, with 11 bases between. CDR3 length equals 15 residues. CDR1 and CDR2 (germline): SGHTA, FQGNSA. The CDR3 protein is CASSLYGTVYNEQFF. The CDR3, as DNA: TGTGCCAGCAGCTTATATGGGACGGTCTACAATGAGCAGTTCTTC.

The V gene is TRBV6-5, the J gene TRBJ1-2; D gene unclear. Germline assignment: CDR1 MNHEY and CDR2 SVGAGI. This CDR3 is 13 amino acids long. With 0 bases removed from V and 8 bases from J, the gap between germline ends came to 10 bases. In DNA form, the CDR3 reads TGTGCCAGCAGTTACTCGAATACAAACGGCTACACCTTC. Translation gives CASSYSNTNGYTF.

The CDR3: CASNPSGHPSYEQYF. CDR3 in DNA: TGTGCCAGCAATCCTTCGGGACACCCCTCCTACGAGCAGTACTTC. The rearrangement uses TRBV28 and TRBJ2-7; D possibly corresponds to TRBD1 (6 bases). V was shortened by 7 bases and J by 0 bases, with 16 bases between the two germline ends. The V gene's germline CDR1 is MDHEN and CDR2 SYDVKM. The CDR3 sequence is 15 residues long.

This clonotype came up a few times. Germline is not matched at one junction end, which may reflect a read error. The chain employs TRBV7-7 and TRBJ2-5; D uncertain. The CDR3 loop spans 13 amino acids. CDR1 is SSHAT, CDR2 FNYEAQ, per germline (reference sequence). The CDR3: CASSLAQWGTQYF. For the CDR3, the DNA is TGTGCTAGCAGCTTGGCCCAGTGGGGGACCCAGTACTTC.

This clonotype was found a few times. V gene TRBV6-5 combines with J gene TRBJ1-2; 7 bases align to TRBD1. The CDR3 consists of 14 residues. Germline CDR1 and CDR2: MNHEY and SVGAGI. Trimming at V came to 4 bases and at J to 7 bases, leaving 9 bases not matched to a gene. In nucleotides, the CDR3 is TGTGCCAGCAGTTGTCGAGACAGGGTTTGTGGCTACACCTTC. It is translated as CASSCRDRVCGYTF.

V is TRBV29-1 and J is TRBJ1-4; unclear D gene. Germline V gives CDR1 SQVTM, CDR2 ANQGSEA. V lost 4 bases and J 8 bases, leaving 14 bases between the germline ends. The CDR3 has 13 residues. The CDR3 DNA sequence: TGCAGCGTTGTACCCCCGGGAGGCGAAAAACTGTTTTTT. As protein: CSVVPPGGEKLFF.

This clonotype was observed a handful of times. CDR3 nucleotides: TGTGCCAGCAGTCTCGGGACAACTAGGACCCTCTCGCAGTACTTC. It encodes CASSLGTTRTLSQYF. The chain couples TRBV28 to TRBJ2-7; tentatively, D is TRBD1 (6 bases). The CDR3 loop spans 15 amino acids. V was cut by 5 bases and J by 9 bases, with 23 bases left in between. CDR1 is MDHEN, CDR2 SYDVKM, per germline. Supplemented by reference TRBV28 and TRBJ2-7, the full variable domain reads DVKVTQSSRYLVKRTGEKVFLECVQDMDHENMFWYRQDPGLGLRLIYFSYDVKMKEKGDIPEGYSVSREKKERFSLILESASTNQTSMYLCASSLGTTRTLSQYFGPGTRLTVT.

A single count supports this clonotype. V and J are TRBV24-1 and TRBJ1-6, with 12 bases fitting TRBD1. CDR1 KGHDR and CDR2 SFDVKD come from the germline V gene. V was clipped by 1 base and J by 14 bases; unmatched bases: 8. The CDR3 has 16 amino acids. CDR3 DNA: TGTGCCACCAGTGATTTCGGGACAGGGGGCTCCCACACCCTCCACTTT. Translated: CATSDFGTGGSHTLHF.

The V call is TRBV20-1, the J call TRBJ2-7; D remains ambiguous. This CDR3 comprises 12 residues. CDR1 and CDR2 (germline): DFQATT, SNEGSKA (reference sequence). The V and J ends lost 7 bases and 2 bases respectively, with 12 bases between them. CDR3 region: CSVPDITYEQYF. The CDR3 DNA reads as TGCAGTGTTCCTGACATTACCTACGAGCAGTACTTC.

The V and J genes are TRBV9 and TRBJ1-2; D remains unclear. The ends were cut back, 2 bases at V and 8 bases at J, with 10 bases in the middle. Germline-derived CDR1 and CDR2 are SGDLS and YYNGEE. This CDR3 is built from 12 residues. The CDR3 DNA sequence: TGTGCCAGCAGCGTCTCAACGGGAGGCTACACCTTC. It is translated as CASSVSTGGYTF.